Below are 11 T cell receptor beta chains sequenced from a single sample in a study of HIV-infected patients and healthy controls. TCRdb itself ran the 5' RACE reads through MiXCR, one entry per CDR3 protein. The sample includes around 58,000 distinct CDR3 sequences, approximately 21% of them seen just once. The sequencing input was CD4+ T cells from blood. These receptors all come from a human donor in good health.

A few counts support this clonotype. The chain couples TRBV28 to TRBJ1-1; 10 bases match TRBD1. The CDR3 is 16 residues long. The germline V gene has CDR1 MDHEN and CDR2 SYDVKM. V was clipped by 6 bases and J by 1 base; unmatched bases: 8. The CDR3 region is CASSPRGQGKNTEAFF. The CDR3 DNA reads TGTGCCAGCAGCCCACGGGGACAGGGGAAGAACACTGAAGCTTTCTTT.

The V gene is TRBV12-3 or TRBV12-4, the J gene TRBJ1-3; the D is unclear. V shed 6 bases and J shed 1 base, with 13 bases lying between them. This CDR3 has 15 residues. The CDR3 is CASSSHLPSGNTIYF. CDR3 nucleotides: TGTGCCAGCAGCTCACACTTGCCGTCTGGAAACACCATATATTTT.

At least ten counts were recorded for this clonotype. The rearrangement links TRBV28 to TRBJ2-5; weak D call: TRBD2 (6 bases). The CDR3 extends over 14 amino acids. Looked up from germline, CDR1 is MDHEN and CDR2 is SYDVKM. Trimming shortened V by 5 bases and J by 2 bases, and 12 bases separated the two germline ends. CDR3 sequence: CASSIGGLQETQYF. CDR3 sequence (DNA): TGTGCCAGCAGTATTGGGGGGTTACAAGAGACCCAGTACTTC.

The V call is TRBV6-6, the J call TRBJ2-5, with D maybe TRBD2 (5 bases). There are 13 residues in the CDR3. Trimming removed 6 bases from V and 11 bases from J, with 19 bases in between. Germline V lookup: CDR1 MNHNY, CDR2 SVGAGI (reference sequence). CDR3 nucleotide sequence: TGTGCCAGCAGCCTCCTTAAGGGAGATTTACAGTACTTC. Its protein is CASSLLKGDLQYF.

In its sample, this clonotype was seen once. The V and J genes are TRBV19 and TRBJ2-2, with D perhaps matching TRBD2 (5 bases). V lost 7 bases, J lost 2 bases, and 14 bases lay in between. The CDR3 length is 15 residues. Germline CDR1 LNHDA, CDR2 SQIVND (reference sequence). Here the CDR3 reads CASTRTGINTGELFF. The CDR3 DNA sequence: TGTGCCAGTACGAGGACGGGAATTAACACCGGGGAGCTGTTTTTT.

This clonotype was detected many times. The chain joins TRBV5-6 to TRBJ1-2; 8 bases map to TRBD1. The germline V gene has CDR1 SGHDT and CDR2 YYEEEE. The CDR3 sequence is 13 residues long. V gave up 7 bases and J gave up 4 bases; unmatched junction bases: 6. This CDR3 is CASFDRGAYGYTF. The CDR3 DNA reads as TGTGCCAGCTTCGACAGGGGCGCCTATGGCTACACCTTC.

Only a few counts were recorded for this clonotype. The V and J genes are TRBV20-1 and TRBJ1-6; D might be TRBD1 (6 bases). With 1 base removed from V and 9 bases from J, the gap between germline ends came to 13 bases. Germline CDR1 is DFQATT and CDR2 is SNEGSKA (reference sequence). This CDR3 spans 14 amino acids. The CDR3 region is CSARAGGAGSPLHF. DNA of the CDR3: TGCAGTGCTAGAGCCGGGGGCGCAGGTTCACCCCTCCACTTT.

This rearrangement joins TRBV30 to TRBJ1-1, with D perhaps TRBD1 (6 bases). CDR3 length: 12 residues. Per the germline V gene, CDR1 is GTSNPN and CDR2 is SVGIG (reference sequence). V dropped 1 base and J dropped 10 bases, with 13 bases sitting between them. The CDR3 here is CAWSASGVTAFF. Here the CDR3 DNA reads TGTGCCTGGAGTGCATCAGGGGTAACAGCTTTCTTT.

This clonotype was picked up many times. The rearrangement links TRBV11-2 to TRBJ2-4; unclear D gene. This CDR3 is 13 amino acids long. V shed 2 bases and J shed 8 bases, with 10 bases lying between them. Germline values: CDR1 SGHAT, CDR2 FQNNGV. The CDR3 here is CASSLSTADIQYF. The CDR3, as DNA: TGTGCCAGCAGCTTAAGTACGGCGGACATTCAGTACTTC.

Ten or more counts support this clonotype. The gene calls are TRBV27 and TRBJ2-3; D is undetermined. The V and J ends lost 4 bases and 2 bases respectively, with 10 bases between them. The germline gives CDR1 MNHEY, CDR2 SMNVEV (reference sequence). The CDR3 is made up of 14 amino acids. CDR3 region: CASSSGGYTDTQYF. In nucleotides, the CDR3 is TGTGCCAGCAGTTCGGGCGGTTACACAGATACGCAGTATTTT.

This clonotype was counted only a few times. The chain couples TRBV2 to TRBJ2-3, with 7 positions matching TRBD2. The CDR3 sequence is 15 residues long. CDR1 and CDR2 from the germline V gene are SNHLY and FYNNEI. V gave up 4 bases and J gave up 9 bases; unmatched junction bases: 13. The CDR3 sequence: CASSGAGVASVTQYF. The DNA for the CDR3 is TGTGCCAGCAGTGGGGCGGGAGTGGCTTCAGTGACGCAGTATTTT.